This T cell receptor beta chain was recovered during a study of human T cells and chemical hapten exposure. Germline CDR1 is MNHNY and CDR2 is SVGAGI (reference sequence). The CDR3 covers 14 residues. The study's findings and limits: DPC sensitization did not alter TCRs above 1 in 1000 frequency. The donor cohort had alopecia, so its immune response may not match that of healthy people.

With respect to this clonotype: The antigen is unknown. A much larger clone is a single base away; this may be a read error.

Time point defined: patch test 2, 6 weeks after DPC sensitization. Described treatment: therapeutic diphenylcyclopropenone sensitization with weekly scalp DPC. Separate cDNA molecules received unique molecular identifiers, which the library attached to them. MiXCR, applied by TCRdb to the RACE reads, yields one record per CDR3 protein. This table has about 69,000 distinct CDR3 sequences, approximately 10% appearing once. The chain joins TRBV6-6 to TRBJ2-1, with D uncertain. The receptor's source is a woman aged 45-65 years with alopecia areata. Some clones in this sample may be carry-over from other donors' samples. Sequenced here: whole blood, sampled in connection with sensitization to the hapten diphenylcyclopropenone (DPC). CDR3 loop: CASSYSRVYNEQSF. The DNA for the CDR3 is TGTGCCAGCAGTTACTCGCGAGTCTACAATGAGCAGTCCTTC.